This passage covers 18 T cell receptor beta chains from one sample sequenced in a study of response to subunit inactivated influenza vaccine. Each CDR3 protein is one row after TCRdb ran MiXCR on the RT-PCR reads. The sample has 650,000 or so distinct CDR3 sequences; roughly 15% are singletons. Specimen: PBMCs from blood, collected 14 days before vaccination. These receptors were collected from a man in his forties or fifties who received an inactivated influenza vaccine.

This clonotype was seen only a few times. The chain is built from TRBV20-1 and TRBJ2-7; no firm D call. Trimming removed 3 bases from V and 2 bases from J, with 17 bases in between. This CDR3 region has 15 residues. From germline, CDR1 is DFQATT and CDR2 SNEGSKA (reference sequence). The CDR3 nucleotides read TGCAGTGCTAGTGGCCCCAGTGGCAGAACCTACGAGCAGTACTTC. Its translation: CSASGPSGRTYEQYF.

The chain links TRBV2 to TRBJ1-1; a possible D gene is TRBD1 (6 bases). Per the germline V gene, CDR1 is SNHLY and CDR2 is FYNNEI. The CDR3 covers 12 residues. V gave up 7 bases and J gave up 6 bases, with 12 bases separating them. The CDR3 spells CASNQGTAEAFF. The CDR3 bases are TGTGCCAGCAACCAGGGGACGGCTGAAGCTTTCTTT. The entire variable domain, with the rest obtained from reference TRBV2 and TRBJ1-1, is as follows: EPEVTQTPSHQVTQMGQEVILRCVPISNHLYFYWYRQILGQKVEFLVSFYNNEISEKSEIFDDQFSVERPDGSNFTLKIRSTKLEDSAMYFCASNQGTAEAFFGQGTRLTVV.

The chain has TRBV12-3 or TRBV12-4 and TRBJ2-3, with TRBD2 matching over 10 bases. The CDR3 has 17 amino acids. J lost 1 base, V lost 5 bases, and 9 bases had no gene match. CDR3 amino acids: CASSLRSGTSGTDTQYF. The DNA for the CDR3 is TGTGCCAGCAGTCTTAGAAGCGGGACTAGCGGCACAGATACGCAGTATTTT.

This clonotype was picked up a small number of times. The CDR3 coding sequence is TGTGCCAGCAGCTTAGAAAGGGGGGACTATGGCTACACCTTC. The encoded protein is CASSLERGDYGYTF. J is TRBJ1-2 and V is TRBV7-6, with D perhaps matching TRBD1 (6 bases). V lost 1 base and J 3 bases, leaving 9 bases between the germline ends. CDR3 length: 14 residues. CDR1 is SGHVS, CDR2 FNYEAQ, per germline.

The CDR3 sequence is CASSPGWLRPQETQYF. The CDR3 DNA reads TGTGCCAGCAGCCCCGGCTGGCTTAGACCCCAAGAGACCCAGTACTTC. V is TRBV7-9 and J is TRBJ2-5; D gene ambiguous. This CDR3 region has 16 residues. Germline CDR1 SEHNR, CDR2 FQNEAQ (reference sequence). V was cut by 5 bases and J by 1 base, with 17 bases left in between. Drawing the rest from reference TRBV7-9 and TRBJ2-5, the complete variable domain is DTGVSQNPRHKITKRGQNVTFRCDPISEHNRLYWYRQTLGQGPEFLTYFQNEAQLEKSRLLSDRFSAERPKGSFSTLEIQRTEQGDSAMYLCASSPGWLRPQETQYFGPGTRLLVL.

There are a few counts of this clonotype. The chain links TRBV2 to TRBJ2-3; D is undetermined. Trimming left V 5 bases short and J 1 base short, with 10 bases between. CDR3 length: 14 residues. Germline lookup yields CDR1 SNHLY and CDR2 FYNNEI. CDR3 region: CASSLGSRTDTQYF. CDR3 in DNA: TGTGCCAGCAGTTTGGGTTCTCGCACAGATACGCAGTATTTT.

This clonotype was detected only a few times. The chain links TRBV20-1 to TRBJ2-4; 10 bases line up with TRBD2. Trimming at V came to 3 bases and at J to 3 bases, leaving 2 bases not matched to a gene. CDR1 and CDR2 (germline): DFQATT, SNEGSKA (reference sequence). This CDR3 region has 14 residues. CDR3 coding DNA: TGCAGTGCTAGCTCTAGCGGGAGCAAAAACATTCAGTACTTC. This codes for CSASSSGSKNIQYF.

This clonotype was seen repeatedly, ten times or more. The rearrangement joins TRBV6-2 or TRBV6-3 to TRBJ2-1; 11 nucleotides agree with TRBD1. Germline V gives CDR1 MNHEY, CDR2 SVGEGT. Germline trimming cut 6 bases from V and 6 bases from J; bases unmatched to any gene: 4. This CDR3 is 14 amino acids long. This CDR3 is CASRGTGGGNEQFF. CDR3 in DNA: TGTGCCAGCAGAGGGACAGGGGGTGGCAATGAGCAGTTCTTC.

The table lists this clonotype with a few counts. The V call is TRBV20-1, the J call TRBJ2-7; D call uncertain. The germline V gene encodes CDR1 DFQATT and CDR2 SNEGSKA (reference sequence). V was cut by 3 bases and J by 0 bases, with 6 bases left in between. The CDR3 loop spans 12 amino acids. CDR3 DNA: TGCAGTGCTAGGGACGACTCCTACGAGCAGTACTTC. It translates to CSARDDSYEQYF.

This chain connects TRBV6-5 to TRBJ2-3; TRBD1 matches at 7 bases. Germline V gene sequence: CDR1 MNHEY, CDR2 SVGAGI. The CDR3 runs to 16 residues. V shed 4 bases and J 2 bases; nucleotides not matched to a gene: 9. CDR3 protein: CASSSPGQSNTDTQYF. The CDR3 region has the DNA TGTGCCAGCAGTTCTCCGGGACAGTCCAACACAGATACGCAGTATTTT.

Many counts were recorded for this clonotype. J is TRBJ1-6 and V is TRBV20-1, with TRBD1 matching 7 bases. This CDR3 spans 15 amino acids. Germline CDR1 and CDR2: DFQATT and SNEGSKA (reference sequence). V was pared by 6 bases and J by 0 bases, with 5 bases of the junction left unmatched. The DNA of the CDR3 is TGCAGTGCAACGGGACAGAGCTCCTATAATTCACCCCTCCACTTT. Its protein product is CSATGQSSYNSPLHF.

The chain recombines TRBV20-1 with TRBJ2-7; TRBD1 aligns across 8 bases. Germline V gives CDR1 DFQATT, CDR2 SNEGSKA (reference sequence). With V trimmed by 3 bases and J by 3 bases, 7 bases remained unmatched. This CDR3 has 14 residues. DNA for the CDR3: TGCAGTGCTAGCGATTTGGGACAGGACTACGAGCAGTACTTC. It specifies CSASDLGQDYEQYF.

The V call is TRBV15, the J call TRBJ1-1; no clear D gene. Germline-derived CDR1 and CDR2 are LNHNV and YYDKDF (reference sequence). This CDR3 contains 15 residues. V lost 1 base, J lost 4 bases, and 13 bases lay in between. The CDR3 bases are TGTGCCACCAGCAGAGTCCAAATCGGGCTCACTGAAGCTTTCTTT. This translates into CATSRVQIGLTEAFF.

The rearrangement joins TRBV20-1 to TRBJ2-3; tentatively, D is TRBD2 (5 bases). The CDR3 covers 14 residues. In germline, CDR1 is DFQATT, CDR2 SNEGSKA (reference sequence). The V gene lost 5 bases and the J gene lost 0 bases, with 12 bases spanning the gap. The CDR3 DNA reads as TGCAGTGCTCCTCGGGATACTAGCACAGATACGCAGTATTTT. This translates into CSAPRDTSTDTQYF.

This clonotype has just a few counts. The V gene is TRBV20-1, the J gene TRBJ1-5; D gene uncertain. This CDR3 has 13 residues. V lost 8 bases and J 1 base, leaving 12 bases between the germline ends. Germline CDR1 reads DFQATT; CDR2 reads SNEGSKA (reference sequence). In DNA form, the CDR3 reads TGCAGTTCTAAGGGCAAGAGCAATCAGCCCCAGCATTTT. This gives the protein CSSKGKSNQPQHF.

The chain is built from TRBV12-3 or TRBV12-4 and TRBJ2-3; D remains unclear. The V end lost 3 bases, the J end lost 2 bases, and 6 bases lay between the germline ends. This CDR3 has 13 residues. The chain's CDR3 is CASSFLPTDTQYF. The CDR3 nucleotides are TGTGCCAGCAGTTTTCTTCCCACAGATACGCAGTATTTT.

Many counts were recorded for this clonotype. The chain joins TRBV5-1 to TRBJ2-1; TRBD2 agrees at 14 bases. Per germline, CDR1 SGHRS and CDR2 YFSETQ. The CDR3 has 16 residues. Losses at the gene ends were 4 bases for V and 3 bases for J; bases not matched to a gene: 3. The DNA for the CDR3 is TGCGCCAGCAGCGCGGGGACTAGCGGGGGCTACAATGAGCAGTTCTTC. It is translated as CASSAGTSGGYNEQFF.

The chain uses TRBV20-1 and TRBJ2-1; D is possibly TRBD2 (6 bases). V was shortened by 3 bases and J by 5 bases, with 8 bases between the two germline ends. CDR1 and CDR2 from the germline V gene are DFQATT and SNEGSKA (reference sequence). This CDR3 spans 12 amino acids. CDR3 coding DNA: TGCAGTGCTAGCGGCGGGAACAATGAGCAGTTCTTC. Residues: CSASGGNNEQFF.